Below are 8 T cell receptor beta chains sequenced from a single sample in a study of T-cell reconstitution after alpha-beta-depleted transplantation in children. For TCRbeta, the library was prepared with unique molecular identifiers. One entry per CDR3 protein results from TCRdb running MiXCR on the PCR reads. The data hold roughly 400,000 distinct CDR3 sequences, with over 40% observed a single time. The sequenced sample was PBMCs, obtained before TCRalphabeta/CD19-depleted stem cell transplant. These receptors all stem from a girl between 2 and 10 years old with aplastic anemia, due to receive a stem cell transplant.

A note on this clonotype: A much larger clone differs from this one at a single base, so this may be a read error. The chain couples TRBV5-5 to TRBJ2-1; TRBD2 might be the D (5 bases). V was clipped by 3 bases and J by 10 bases, with 11 bases between them. The CDR3 runs to 12 residues. CDR1 and CDR2 from the germline V gene are SGHKS and YYEKEE (reference sequence). The CDR3 here is CASSWWGEEQFF. CDR3 bases: TGTGCCAGCAGCTGGTGGGGAGAAGAGCAGTTCTTC.

This clonotype has more than one count but fewer than ten. The rearrangement joins TRBV18 to TRBJ2-1; TRBD2 aligns across 11 bases. This CDR3 is built from 16 residues. J lost 3 bases, V lost 0 bases, and 1 base had no gene match. Germline CDR1 KGHSH, CDR2 LQKENI. The CDR3, as DNA: TGTGCCAGCTCACCACCGGGACTAGCGGACTACAATGAGCAGTTCTTC. This gives the protein CASSPPGLADYNEQFF.

This clonotype was picked up one time. The genes are TRBV5-1 and TRBJ2-7; 11 bases are shared with TRBD1. Trimming took 4 bases from V and 6 from J; bases not matched to a gene: 6. Germline V gene data show CDR1 as SGHRS and CDR2 as YFSETQ. The CDR3 runs to 14 residues. The CDR3 here is CASSQGTGGGEQYF. The CDR3 DNA reads as TGCGCCAGCAGCCAAGGGACAGGGGGAGGCGAGCAGTACTTC.

The gene calls are TRBV9 and TRBJ2-1; 7 bases line up with TRBD2. With 0 bases clipped from V and 4 bases from J, the junction kept 4 bases outside the gene matches. CDR1 and CDR2 (germline): SGDLS, YYNGEE. This CDR3 comprises 15 residues. CDR3 nucleotide sequence: TGTGCCAGCAGCGTAGCTCCGGGGGGTTACAATGAGCAGTTCTTC. Amino acids: CASSVAPGGYNEQFF.

The chain has TRBV10-3 and TRBJ2-3; TRBD2 agrees at 11 bases. The CDR3 totals 14 residues. Germline V gene lookup returns CDR1 ENHRY and CDR2 SYGVKD. With 8 bases clipped from V and 6 bases from J, the junction kept 7 bases outside the gene matches. CDR3: CAIGLAGGGDTQYF. CDR3 DNA sequence: TGTGCCATCGGGCTAGCGGGAGGAGGGGATACGCAGTATTTT.

This clonotype has more than one count but fewer than ten. The chain has TRBV29-1 and TRBJ2-2; a possible D gene is TRBD2 (6 bases). The V gene's germline CDR1 is SQVTM and CDR2 ANQGSEA. V gave up 4 bases and J gave up 8 bases, with 14 bases separating them. The CDR3 has 13 amino acids. The CDR3 DNA reads TGCAGCGTTGCGCTGGCAGGGAGGGGGGAGCTGTTTTTT. It translates to CSVALAGRGELFF.

This clonotype was seen a few times. This sequence joins TRBV5-1 and TRBJ1-3; D is unresolved. V dropped 0 bases and J dropped 2 bases, with 6 bases sitting between them. CDR1 and CDR2 (germline): SGHRS, YFSETQ. CDR3 length: 14 residues. CDR3 DNA sequence: TGCGCCAGCAGCTTGGATACGGCTGGAAACACCATATATTTT. This gives the protein CASSLDTAGNTIYF.

This clonotype was observed at least ten times. The chain uses TRBV20-1 and TRBJ2-5; D perhaps matches TRBD1 (6 bases). Germline CDR1 and CDR2: DFQATT and SNEGSKA (reference sequence). V was shortened by 6 bases and J by 2 bases, with 19 bases between the two germline ends. This CDR3 is built from 15 residues. For the CDR3, the DNA is TGCAGTGCCCGCGGCCCTGGGACATTTCAAGAGACCCAGTACTTC. Translating gives CSARGPGTFQETQYF.